Listed below are T cell receptor beta chains from one sample, sequenced in a study of technical replicates of blood from a handful of donors. TCRdb keeps only in-frame clones here, not all; method: immunoSEQ multiplex PCR. Among fewer than 45,000 clones listed, around 96% were seen once. The sample comprised T cells isolated from PBMCs. The receptor source for this set is a human donor in good health. CDR3s include the opening cysteine and the closing phenylalanine or tryptophan. The D gene is left open where the match is weak. Some rows mark clone size as missing; the rest say once, few, many or name a class of expanded clone.

>once|TRBD2|TRBJ2-3|TRBV9
TGTGCCAGCAGCGTAGGGGCGGGAGCCAGCACAGATACGCAGTATTTT
CASSVGAGASTDTQYF
>-|-|TRBJ2-5|TRBV19
TGTGCCAGTAGTCTTCAGGGTAAAGAGACCCAGTACTTC
CASSLQGKETQYF
>-|-|TRBJ2-7|TRBV29-1
TGCAGCGTTGTTAGACATGGCGAGCAGTACTTC
CSVVRHGEQYF
>-|-|TRBJ1-1|TRBV6-1
TGTGCCAGCAGTGAGCCAGGGTTAACTGAAGCTTTCTTT
CASSEPGLTEAFF
>-|-|TRBJ1-2|TRBV29-1
TGCAGCGTTGAGGGAGGGCAGGGCTATGGCTACACCTTC
CSVEGGQGYGYTF
>once|TRBD1|TRBJ1-5|TRBV6-5
TGTGCCAGCAGGCGGACAGGGGGTCAGCCCCAGCATTTT
CASRRTGGQPQHF
>-|-|TRBJ1-1|TRBV6-1
TGTGCCAGCAGTGAAGGCGGGGGCGGGAACACTGAAGCTTTCTTT
CASSEGGGGNTEAFF
>-|-|TRBJ2-2|TRBV11-3
TGTGCCAGCAGCTTTTGGGGAGAGGGTAACACCGGGGAGCTGTTTTTT
CASSFWGEGNTGELFF
>once|-|TRBJ1-4|TRBV25-1
TGTGCCAGCAGTGATTGGGGGCGGAAGGGTGAAAAACTGTTTTTT
CASSDWGRKGEKLFF
>-|-|TRBJ2-1|TRBV28
TGTGCCAGCAGTCCTATCTCCTTAATAGATGAGCAGTTCTTC
CASSPISLIDEQFF
>-|-|TRBJ2-7|TRBV27
TGTGCCAGCAGTCAGACCGGGAATGCCTACGAGCAGTACTTC
CASSQTGNAYEQYF
>-|-|TRBJ1-1|TRBV11-1
TGTGCCAGCAGCTTTGAGTGGGCCAACACTGAAGCTTTCTTT
CASSFEWANTEAFF
>-|TRBD2|TRBJ2-7|TRBV19
TGTGCCAGTAGTTTCCCGGGACTAGCGGACTACGAGCAGTACTTC
CASSFPGLADYEQYF
>-|-|TRBJ1-1|TRBV5-1
TGCGCCAGCAGCCCCGGACTTTACATGAACACTGAAGCTTTCTTT
CASSPGLYMNTEAFF
>-|TRBD2|TRBJ2-1|TRBV6-5
TGTGCCAGCAGGCTAGCGGGAGACAATGAGCAGTTCTTC
CASRLAGDNEQFF
>-|TRBD2|TRBJ2-7|TRBV28
TGTGCCAGCACCCATAGCGGGAGGGCCAACGAGCAGTACTTC
CASTHSGRANEQYF
>-|TRBD2|TRBJ2-1|TRBV19
TGTGCCAGTAGTGTAGATGGTTTCCCTAGCGGGACGGCGTACAATGAGCAGTTCTTC
CASSVDGFPSGTAYNEQFF
>few|TRBD1|TRBJ1-5|TRBV6-1
TGTGCCAGCAGTGAAGGAGCGGTGACAGGGGTCAATCAGCCCCAGCATTTT
CASSEGAVTGVNQPQHF
>-|-|TRBJ2-2|TRBV7-9
TGTGCCAGCAGCTCCAAAGGATACCAGGGAACCGGGGAGCTGTTTTTT
CASSSKGYQGTGELFF
>once|TRBD2|TRBJ2-3|TRBV28
TGTGCCAGCAGTTTAGGACTAGCTCAGCAGTATTTT
CASSLGLAQQYF
>-|-|TRBJ1-3|TRBV10-3
TGTGCCATCCGGGGTGTCGGAAACACCATATATTTT
CAIRGVGNTIYF
>-|-|TRBJ1-3|TRBV9
TGTGCCAGCAGCGTAGGAGTCTCTGGAAACACCATATATTTT
CASSVGVSGNTIYF
>once|-|TRBJ2-3|TRBV4-1
TGCGCCAGCAGCCAAGAAGAGGTTTATACAGATACGCAGTATTTT
CASSQEEVYTDTQYF
>-|-|TRBJ2-7|TRBV19
TGTGCCAGTAGTATGCGGGTCTTCTCCTACGAGCAGTACTTC
CASSMRVFSYEQYF
>-|TRBD2|TRBJ2-7|TRBV6-5
TGTGCCAGCAGCGAGTGGGACGGGGGGTACGAGCAGTACTTC
CASSEWDGGYEQYF
>once|TRBD2|TRBJ2-1|TRBV5-4
TGTGCCAGCAGCTTTAGCGGGAGCTACAATGAGCAGTTCTTC
CASSFSGSYNEQFF
>-|TRBD2|TRBJ2-7|TRBV7-9
TGTGCCAGCAGCCACGGGGGGGCCAGTCGTTACGAGCAGTACTTC
CASSHGGASRYEQYF
>-|TRBD1|TRBJ1-4|TRBV27
TGTGCCAGCACTACTAGACAGGGAAGTGAAAAACTGTTTTTT
CASTTRQGSEKLFF
>-|-|TRBJ1-1|TRBV28
TGTGCCAGCAGTTTAGGGCACCCAGAAGCTTTCTTT
CASSLGHPEAFF
>once|TRBD1|TRBJ1-5|TRBV10-3
TGTGCCATCGGGACAGGGGAAGGTCAGCCCCAGCATTTT
CAIGTGEGQPQHF
>-|TRBD1|TRBJ1-2|TRBV19
TGTGCCAGTAGGCCCGGGACAGACTATGTAGGTGGCTACACCTTC
CASRPGTDYVGGYTF
>-|-|TRBJ2-2|TRBV2
TGTGCCAGCAGTGAACACGGGGAGCTGTTTTTT
CASSEHGELFF
>-|TRBD1|TRBJ2-1|TRBV27
TGTGCCAGCAGTTCGATTGGGACAGGTCTCGATGAGCAGTTCTTC
CASSSIGTGLDEQFF
>-|-|TRBJ2-2|TRBV27
TGTGCCAGCAGTTTACTTACAGGGAGTCCGGGGGAGCTGTTTTTT
CASSLLTGSPGELFF
>-|-|TRBJ2-5|TRBV4-1
TGCGCCAGCAGCCAAGAAGCACAGGCGATACAAGAGACCCAGTACTTC
CASSQEAQAIQETQYF
>-|TRBD1|TRBJ1-1|TRBV5-1
TGCGCCAGCAGCTTGGAGGGAACAGGGGACACTGAAGCTTTCTTT
CASSLEGTGDTEAFF
>-|TRBD1|TRBJ1-1|TRBV10-1
TGCGCCAGCAGTACTACAGGGGTCGGCACTGAAGCTTTCTTT
CASSTTGVGTEAFF
>-|TRBD2|TRBJ2-1|TRBV27
TGTGCCAGCAGTTTATTAGCGGGAGGGGGAAGTGAGCAGTTCTTC
CASSLLAGGGSEQFF
>-|-|TRBJ1-1|TRBV11-1
TGTGCCAGCAGCTTACCCGGGAACACTGAAGCTTTCTTT
CASSLPGNTEAFF
>-|-|TRBJ1-5|TRBV7-3
TGTGCCAGCAGCTTACAGGGCAATCAGCCCCAGCATTTT
CASSLQGNQPQHF
>-|TRBD2|TRBJ2-3|TRBV5-1
TGCGCCAGCAGCTTGGTAGCGGGAGAAGTAGATACGCAGTATTTT
CASSLVAGEVDTQYF
>-|TRBD2|TRBJ2-1|TRBV28
TGTGCCAGCAGTCCTCTAGCGGGACCGAAGAATGAGCAGTTCTTC
CASSPLAGPKNEQFF
>-|-|TRBJ1-5|TRBV28
TGTGCCAGCGGCGAGGGGACAACCTATAGCAATCAGCCCCAGCATTTT
CASGEGTTYSNQPQHF
>-|-|TRBJ1-1|TRBV19
TGTGCCAGTAGTTCCCTTTTAACAGGCACTGAAGCTTTCTTT
CASSSLLTGTEAFF
>-|TRBD2|TRBJ2-1|TRBV5-1
TGCGCCAGCAGCTTGGAGTGGCTAGCGGGAGTGGGTGAGCAGTTCTTC
CASSLEWLAGVGEQFF
>once|-|TRBJ2-7|TRBV28
TGTGCCAGCAGTTTTGAGGACTACGAGCAGTACTTC
CASSFEDYEQYF
>-|-|TRBJ1-1|TRBV18
TGTGCCAGCTCACCAGGCAGCGGCAGAAGGCGGGACACTGAAGCTTTCTTT
CASSPGSGRRRDTEAFF
>-|-|TRBJ2-7|TRBV4-2
TGTGCCAGCAGCAGGATGGAGGACTACGAGCAGTACTTC
CASSRMEDYEQYF
>-|-|TRBJ2-1|TRBV30
TGTGCCTGGATGGGGATAGCGTCGAGGAGTGAGCAGTTCTTC
CAWMGIASRSEQFF
>-|TRBD1|TRBJ2-5|TRBV5-1
TGCGCCAGCAGCTTGGGAGACAGGGGATTTCAAGAGACCCAGTACTTC
CASSLGDRGFQETQYF
>-|TRBD1|TRBJ1-2|TRBV19
TGTGCCAGTAGTATGGGGACAGCTAACTATGGCTACACCTTC
CASSMGTANYGYTF
>-|-|TRBJ2-2|TRBV4-3
TGCGCCAGCAGCCAAGATATGGTAGGGACTCTCGCCGGGGAGCTGTTTTTT
CASSQDMVGTLAGELFF
>-|-|TRBJ2-2|TRBV5-1
TGCGCCAGCAGCTTAAATCCCTCGGAGTACACCGGGGAGCTGTTTTTT
CASSLNPSEYTGELFF